This T cell receptor beta chain was retrieved from a study of T cells in Graves' hyperthyroidism and ophthalmopathy. Notes on the study in general: Most thyroid clonotypes expanded above 0.001 were also detected in blood.

TCR beta CDR3 sequences were amplified from RNA transcripts. The HTBI primer set drove a first-round RT-PCR of the TCR CDR3. MiXCR, applied by TCRdb to the multiplex PCR reads, yields one record per CDR3 protein. The table has about 640,000 distinct CDR3 sequences, 14% seen once. This clonotype was observed at least ten times. Its antigen remains unidentified. V shed 3 bases and J shed 5 bases, with 16 bases lying between them. This CDR3 is built from 15 residues. Germline V gene sequence: CDR1 MNHNS, CDR2 SASEGT. The receptor was derived from a woman aged 50 to 60 with Graves' ophthalmopathy. V usage is TRBV6-1 and J usage is TRBJ2-5; either TRBD1 or TRBD2 may supply D (6 bases each). The sequenced material came from blood. As DNA, the CDR3 is TGTGCCAGCAGTGAGCGGGAAGGGGGTGAGGAGACCCAGTACTTC. Its protein is CASSEREGGEETQYF.